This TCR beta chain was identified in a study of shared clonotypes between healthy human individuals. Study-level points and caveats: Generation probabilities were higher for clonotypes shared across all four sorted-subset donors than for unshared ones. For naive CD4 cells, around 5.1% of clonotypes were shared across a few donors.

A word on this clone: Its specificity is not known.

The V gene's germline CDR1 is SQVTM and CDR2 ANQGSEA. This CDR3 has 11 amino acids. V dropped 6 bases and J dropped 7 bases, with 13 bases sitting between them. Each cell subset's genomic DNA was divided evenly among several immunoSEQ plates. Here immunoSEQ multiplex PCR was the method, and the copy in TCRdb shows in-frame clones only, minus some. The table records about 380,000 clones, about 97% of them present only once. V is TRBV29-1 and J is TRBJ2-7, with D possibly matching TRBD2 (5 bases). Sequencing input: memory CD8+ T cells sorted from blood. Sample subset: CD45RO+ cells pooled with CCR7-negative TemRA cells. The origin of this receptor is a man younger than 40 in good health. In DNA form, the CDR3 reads TGCAGCGTGCGGGTCGGAGAGGAGCAGTACTTC. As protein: CSVRVGEEQYF.